Sequencing of this TCR beta chain was carried out in a study of breast tumors, draining lymph nodes, adjacent tissues. The V and J ends lost 4 bases and 6 bases, in that order; junction bases with no gene match: 6. The germline V gene encodes CDR1 DFQATT and CDR2 SNEGSKA (reference sequence). The CDR3 has 13 residues. TCRdb processed the multiplex PCR reads anew with MiXCR; each CDR3 protein has one entry. This table holds about 180,000 distinct CDR3 sequences, 30% to 35% found once. Breast cancer patients provided tissue from their axillary draining lymph nodes. Study outcomes and limitations: That most tumor T cells come from lymph nodes remained unproven. Findings are consistent with lymph node origin and intratumoral expansion of most tumor T cells. Compared with lymph nodes, tumors were less diverse; compared with nontumor tissue, more. Luminal-like breast cancer showed significantly greater tumor-nontumor repertoire similarity than basal-like breast cancer did.

In its sample, this clonotype was seen many times. Its antigen is unidentified. The sample taken for sequencing was axillary lymph node tissue. The V gene is TRBV20-1, the J gene TRBJ2-7; 10 bases match TRBD2. This receptor was obtained from a female donor with breast cancer. Some clones in this sample may be carry-over from other donors' samples. The CDR3 DNA sequence: TGCAGTGCTACAGTTGTAGCGGGGGGCGAGCAGTACTTC. It yields the protein CSATVVAGGEQYF.